This TCR beta chain was found in a study of blood T cell repertoires in COVID-19. Germline CDR1 is MDHEN and CDR2 is SYDVKM. The ends were cut back, 3 bases at V and 6 bases at J, with 11 bases in the middle. The CDR3 is 13 residues long. Data came from immunoSEQ multiplex PCR; TCRdb stores just in-frame clones and leaves some out. Here the sample spans 150,000 to 200,000 clones, 65% to 90% being singletons. This rearrangement joins TRBV28 to TRBJ1-1; TRBD1 might be the D (6 bases). This TCR came from a man in his forties or fifties who had recovered from COVID-19. Sequenced sample: PBMCs or T cells enriched from blood (not recorded which). The CDR3 loop is CASSLVQGPEAFF. Written as DNA, the CDR3 is TGTGCCAGCAGTTTGGTACAGGGACCTGAAGCTTTCTTT.